The entry below describes one T cell receptor (beta chain). In this sample, this clonotype turned up a few times. Which antigen it targets is not known. Base qualities are not at hand, and no much larger clone is one base apart. Including the terminal cysteine and phenylalanine, the CDR3 comprises 14 residues. Only the CDR3 DNA stays, 42 bases, in frame from base 1. For this chain, trimming is 7 bases at the V end and 6 bases at the J end, and the number of junction bases without a gene match is 6. The germline V gene yields MDHEN for CDR1 and SYDVKM for CDR2. The sample comes from a study of human T cells and chemical hapten exposure (dated by TCRdb to the early 2020s). Some background on the complete study: For sensitization, 2% DPC in acetone was applied to a roughly 2 cm by roughly 2 cm area of upper inner arm skin. Patients additionally received weekly therapeutic DPC doses to the scalp throughout the roughly 24-week study period. Patch testing was done on the upper back using Finn chambers containing 0.01% DPC, and results were scored after 6 days according to International Contact Dermatitis Research Group standards. Most of the patients in the cohort were female, and the cohort covered alopecia areata with under or over 50% scalp involvement, alopecia totalis and alopecia universalis. Libraries were pooled for sequencing, and per-sample TCR yields varied mainly because of small differences in library volumes within the pool. This study followed changes in the peripheral blood TCR repertoire in vivo during primary and secondary sensitization of alopecia patients to the hapten diphenylcyclopropenone (DPC). Blood samples were taken from patients before sensitization (week 0) and then at 2, 6 and about 24 weeks after DPC sensitization. Around 30 alopecia patients provided blood for TCR sequencing at one to four time points (pre-sensitization, 2, 6 and 24 weeks). What the research found in general, with its limitations: DPC sensitization did not change the number of TCRs with a frequency above 1 in 1000, and there was no evidence of changes in global repertoire structure. Because every patient had alopecia, a presumed autoimmune disease, the patients' immune response might differ from that of healthy individuals. Patch test score correlated positively with the number of PT1 expanded TCRs, reaching significance at thresholds 8, 16 and 32 but not at 4. Significantly more large CDR3 similarity clusters were formed by expanded TCRs than by pre-sensitization or healthy control sets, consistent with antigen-driven responses. After repeated subsampling, changes were observed in the strength of the expansion versus patch-test correlation and in the threshold at which the correlation became significant.

Receptors were amplified or captured by RACE. The reads were generated on a NextSeq 500. During library preparation, unique molecular identifiers were attached to individual cDNA molecules so that TCRs could be counted in a quantitative, reproducible way. From each blood RNA sample, both TCR alpha and TCR beta chains were sequenced. The original pipeline was this. A median of about 89,000 TCRs per sample was observed, with a range of about 23,224 to 700,000. The Decombinator software suite was used to annotate V, J and CDR3 in the TCR reads. Every sample was subsampled to the same number of TCRs (28,000) for the PS versus PT1 abundance plots. TCRs were defined as expanded if absent before sensitization and observed at least eight times at the 2-week time point. TCRdb's own reprocessing of the public reads used fastp at Q25 and MiXCR and kept productive beta chains. When rows share a CDR3 protein, they turn into one entry using the most common DNA and genes. These V and J calls rely on TCRdb rather than the paper's analysis. Recorded for this sample are some 360,000 distinct CDR3 sequences; roughly 4.6% of them occurred a single time. About 2.5% of the sample goes to the ten largest clones.

The time point tag for this specimen amounts to: pre-sensitization, week 0. The label giving this sample's treatment or condition can be read as: therapeutic diphenylcyclopropenone sensitization with weekly scalp DPC. At every patch-test visit, the blood draw took place before the patch test was put on. Eligible patients were aged 18 to 70, diagnosed with alopecia, deemed suitable for DPC therapy, and excluded if pregnant. Total RNA was extracted from unfractionated whole blood collected in Tempus Blood RNA tubes. This TCR came from a woman aged 50 to 60 with alopecia areata. Some clones in this sample may be carry-over from other donors' samples. The chain links TRBV28 with TRBJ2-7, and 13 junction bases match TRBD2. This sample comprised whole blood, obtained in connection with sensitization to the hapten diphenylcyclopropenone (DPC). The CDR3 sequence is CASTLAGGPTEQYF. The nucleotide sequence reads as follows: TGTGCCAGCACACTAGCGGGAGGGCCTACCGAGCAGTACTTC.